This T cell receptor beta chain was found in a study of cytomegalovirus exposure and HLA in healthy donors (dated by TCRdb to 2016 to 2017). Regarding the study in general: An earlier analysis of about 530 of the donors reported around 280 Gb of sequence data and 117 million unique TCR beta sequences obtained from about 179 million T cells. Around 330 gigabases of sequencing data and approximately 91 million unique TCR sequences made up an early release that covered over 550 HLA-typed donors. Among the roughly 390 genotyped donors, roughly 80% belonged to the genetic ancestry cluster associated with self-reported Caucasian donors. The aim of the study was to test whether cataloging public T cell receptors could identify signatures of past pathogen exposure. The study used immunosequencing to profile the T cell repertoires of hundreds of subjects and linked those repertoires to cytomegalovirus serostatus. Besides the first cohort of 550 to 750 subjects, a separate validation cohort made up of 120 different subjects was used. High-throughput TCR immunosequencing, statistical association of individual TCRs with disease status, and machine learning were combined to predict cytomegalovirus infection status. A later analysis re-analyzed previously published TCR beta repertoires from roughly 630 donors and added high-resolution HLA genotyping to study TCR occurrence patterns. Rather than drawing on any new phenotypic data, the later analysis identified candidate immune exposures from TCR beta sequences and the way those sequences occurred across donors. In an earlier analysis of a few hundred of the donors, high-throughput TCR beta sequencing was used to judge whether each TCR beta V gene segment behaved as functional or pseudogenic. Donor age, sex, ethnicity and CMV serostatus were compiled together with the repertoire data. A later genetic analysis used genome-wide SNP genotypes for about 55% of the 666 donors, treating that subset as a discovery cohort. All discovery cohort repertoires had been generated on a single sequencing platform. HLA typing included class I and class II loci at four-digit resolution. Typing coverage varied by locus: roughly 629-630 donors for A, B, C, DRB1 and DQB1; more than 500 for DQA1; over 600 for DPA1; approximately 470 for DPB1. Several DR-DQ haplotypes were handled as single units for association and clustering because linkage in the cohort was strong. On average, around 200,000 unique TCR beta nucleotide sequences were sequenced per donor among 398 genotyped donors of the cohort, with around 19% of those sequences being non-productive. On the study overall, not on this receptor specifically: The presence/absence analyses assumed that sequencing depth was roughly uniform across donors, and that assumption may not be true. A later analysis found that most CMV-associated TCR beta chains appeared HLA-restricted, with HLA associations seemingly driven largely by CMV exposure. An association between a missense DCLRE1C variant and V-gene and J-gene trimming of TCR beta chains was found in a later genetic analysis and replicated in an independent cohort. Because HLA typing was missing for some donors at each locus, association tests included only the typed subset. Some IMGT-functional V segments, including TRBV6-2 and TRBV6-3, could not be told apart with the 87-base-pair reads, so those segments were excluded. According to a later genetic analysis, donors in an Asian-associated ancestry cluster had fewer N-insertions in productive TCRs than the roughly 660-donor mean. For the cohort, immune exposure information was limited to CMV serostatus. In a later analysis, HLA-associated TCR beta chains were found to be more clonally expanded and to have lower generation probabilities than equally common non-associated chains. A further reported finding was that TCR beta sequences accurately predicted the HLA-A and HLA-B alleles for most subjects in the first cohort. When HLA alleles, especially DR and DQ, strongly co-occurred, attributing TCR associations to individual alleles was difficult. Three of the identified cytomegalovirus-associated TCR beta chains were confirmed in vitro to be specific for cytomegalovirus antigens. Most TCR sequences were observed very rarely across donors, whereas some public TCRs were present in many individuals. Only TCR beta chains were sequenced in this cohort, and the absence of alpha or paired-chain data limited detectable features. In an earlier analysis of some 550 of the donors, most TCR beta V segments were observed in productive rearrangements about 87% or about 30% of the time, broadly matching IMGT annotations. About 17 rarely observed V segments, including chromosome 9 orphons, were excluded from the earlier analysis of almost 600 of the donors because counts were too low. The study listed approximately 150 TCR beta chains as associated with cytomegalovirus. Cytomegalovirus status was reported to be diagnosed by the classifier with high specificity and sensitivity in both the original and validation cohorts. Linkage disequilibrium might explain the correlated functional status among segregating V segments, but an unknown experimental factor could not be excluded. In a later analysis, the rate of TCR association differed among HLA loci, with DRB1 alleles having the most associated TCRs and HLA-C alleles having the fewest. The sequencing pipeline was judged likely to have produced a cluster of highly shared sequence variants as a technical artifact. At a false discovery rate of 0.05, a later analysis linked approximately 18,000 TCR beta sequences to specific HLA alleles. A later analysis reported that several top co-occurrence clusters appeared linked to parvovirus B19, influenza, CMV and Epstein-Barr virus. According to the authors, the approach could potentially be generalized to other disease states and immunological phenotypes.

The germline V gene encodes CDR1 SQVTM and CDR2 ANQGSEA. Trimming removed 7 bases from V and 0 bases from J, leaving 9 bases between the germline ends. From the cysteine through the phenylalanine, the CDR3 covers 12 amino acids. Only the CDR3 region is kept as DNA, spanning 36 bases read in frame from base 1. Library prep was done by the immunoSEQ multiplex PCR assay. A mixture of 60 forward primers for TCR Vbeta segments and 13 reverse primers for TCR Jbeta segments was used in the multiplex PCR. Amplification of the CDR3 region of rearranged TCR beta genes was performed with a multiplex PCR assay on genomic DNA. On the Illumina HiSeq System, the amplified TCR beta libraries were sequenced as 87-base-pair reads. The source study handled its data this way. In a later analysis, tens of millions of unique TCR beta chains were counted across the roughly 670 repertoires, and roughly 11 million of these chains were shared by at least two donors. Raw reads were error-corrected and collapsed into unique sequences with a nearest-neighbor algorithm that merged closely related sequences to remove PCR and sequencing errors. V, D and J gene segments were assigned by aligning CDR3 sequences to IMGT reference sequences. For a sequence to be retained, a match of at least six nucleotides was required to both a V gene segment and a J gene segment. A rearrangement was called productive if the CDR3 had no stop codons and remained in frame with V and J, and every other rearrangement was called non-productive. CDR3 was defined according to IMGT convention as the region running from the second conserved V-encoded cysteine to the conserved J-encoded phenylalanine. Sequences without an unambiguous match to a single V gene segment were excluded from the earlier analysis of 450 to 750 of the donors. In an earlier analysis of roughly 600 of the donors, a V segment was called functional when productive rearrangements were above 56.7%, and segregating when the standard deviation between donors exceeded 5%. A statistical classification framework was built to diagnose cytomegalovirus status from the catalog of TCR beta chain sequences. A later analysis assigned V and J genes by comparing TCR nucleotide sequences with IMGT/GENE-DB human TR gene sequences. A later analysis assigned CDR3 sequences and most-parsimonious VDJ recombination scenarios with the TCRdist pipeline. In a later analysis, every TCR beta chain was defined by the combination of its CDR3 amino acid sequence and its V-gene family, and reads without a unique V-gene family were dropped. As a way to deal with suspected cross-contamination and a sequencing artifact, a later analysis dropped 592 nucleotide sequences that were highly shared and had low generation probability. For each public chain, a later analysis derived a clonal expansion index from normalized ranks of inferred template counts within each repertoire. A later analysis computed generation probabilities with a VDJ recombination model fitted to out-of-frame rearrangements, and checked the results against IGoR. Hypergeometric tests were used in a later analysis to score TCR-TCR, TCR-HLA and TCR-CMV co-occurrence, with a repertoire-size bias correction applied to the TCR pairs. In a later analysis, false discovery rates were estimated by permuting HLA or CMV assignments 20 times. In a later analysis, co-occurring TCRs were grouped using DBSCAN, with TCRdist sequence similarity added in when clustering inside HLA-allele-positive subsets. Co-occurrence clustering excluded repertoires with fewer than 30,000 or more than 120,000 public chains, plus five with anomalous nucleotide sharing. Imported from immuneACCESS, the table was reduced by TCRdb to in-frame sequences with V and J called. These copies leave out some clones; in studies compared against another copy, an unresolved V gene accounts for under half, and the cause of the remainder is not known. Clone size and the V and J calls come from that table; the DNA yielded D and trimming. The sample yields around 160,000 clones; roughly 79% were counted once. The biggest ten clones account for about 14% of the sample.

With respect to this clone: What this receptor recognizes is not known. No much larger clone is present one base from it, and per-base qualities are unavailable.

The cohort consisted of 600 or so healthy bone marrow donors. At the time of sampling, all cohort members were nominally healthy, though unrecorded immune exposures were likely present. The donor was CMV seropositive and belonged to the group of 250 to 350 seropositive cohort members. A peripheral blood sample was provided by each donor, and peripheral blood mononuclear cells were used for TCR beta sequencing. Genomic DNA was extracted from the blood cell samples with the Qiagen DNeasy Blood Extraction Kit. Material: PBMCs. The chain is made from TRBV29-1 and TRBJ1-1; TRBD1 is a weak D gene call, 5 bases matching. The sequence came from a man in his fifties in good health and CMV-seropositive. This receptor has the CDR3 CSGGTMNTEAFF. DNA sequence: TGCAGCGGGGGGACTATGAACACTGAAGCTTTCTTT.